Sequencing of this T cell receptor beta chain was carried out in a study of molecular identifiers for immune sequencing clone quantification. Libraries of bulk TCR were made by previously described methods (with listed TCR primers). From the PCR reads, TCRdb called clonotypes with MiXCR, one entry per CDR3 protein. The repertoire holds 50,000 to 65,000 distinct CDR3 sequences, almost 25% seen once, with 1.9% in the top ten. Sorting was used to obtain naive CD8 T cells (CD8+CD4-CCR7+CD45RA+). Losses at the gene ends were 4 bases for V and 4 bases for J; bases not matched to a gene: 6. Per the germline V gene, CDR1 is MNHEY and CDR2 is SMNVEV (reference sequence). This CDR3 contains 15 residues. As concerns this clonotype: Being one base from a much bigger clone, this may be a read error.

The genes are TRBV27 and TRBJ1-1; 10 bases agree with TRBD1. Sample: naive CD8+ T cells from blood, with Jurkat cell RNA spiked in. Indicated subset: FACS-sorted CD8+CD4-CCR7+CD45RA+ naive T cells. The sequence was obtained from a human donor in good health. Some libraries in this study had Jurkat cell RNA spiked in. The CDR3 spells CASSSWTGGCTEAFF. CDR3 nucleotides: TGTGCCAGCAGTTCCTGGACAGGGGGGTGCACTGAAGCTTTCTTT.